This T cell receptor (beta chain) was observed in a study of blood T cells in healthy people across ages. Study background: Using template switching, researchers captured about one barcoded beta molecule for each two T cells.

The study, taken as a whole, reports: Age showed a roughly linear inverse relationship with TCR beta diversity per million T cells.

Through a sample-barcoded 5' primer and a J-beta primer mix, a second PCR was run for roughly 6 to 11 cycles. Every cDNA molecule carried a tag from a template-switch adaptor bearing 12 random nucleotides. MiXCR, run by TCRdb on the 5' RACE reads, gives a single entry per CDR3 protein. This sample has 1.5 million to 2 million distinct CDR3 sequences, with roughly 27% found just once. This CDR3 comprises 12 residues. The germline CDR1 and CDR2 sequences are SEHNR and FQNEAQ (reference sequence). The V gene lost 5 bases and the J gene lost 7 bases, with 12 bases spanning the gap. As for this clonotype: Its cognate antigen is unknown.

The rearrangement joins TRBV7-9 to TRBJ2-7, with a tentative D call TRBD2 (5 bases). Sequenced material: blood. This sequence originates from a woman aged 25-40 years in good health. CDR3 sequence (DNA): TGTGCCAGCAGCGAAAATAGCGTAGAGCAGTACTTC. This codes for CASSENSVEQYF. Full variable domain (outside the CDR3, taken from reference TRBV7-9 and TRBJ2-7): DTGVSQNPRHKITKRGQNVTFRCDPISEHNRLYWYRQTLGQGPEFLTYFQNEAQLEKSRLLSDRFSAERPKGSFSTLEIQRTEQGDSAMYLCASSENSVEQYFGPGTRLTVT.